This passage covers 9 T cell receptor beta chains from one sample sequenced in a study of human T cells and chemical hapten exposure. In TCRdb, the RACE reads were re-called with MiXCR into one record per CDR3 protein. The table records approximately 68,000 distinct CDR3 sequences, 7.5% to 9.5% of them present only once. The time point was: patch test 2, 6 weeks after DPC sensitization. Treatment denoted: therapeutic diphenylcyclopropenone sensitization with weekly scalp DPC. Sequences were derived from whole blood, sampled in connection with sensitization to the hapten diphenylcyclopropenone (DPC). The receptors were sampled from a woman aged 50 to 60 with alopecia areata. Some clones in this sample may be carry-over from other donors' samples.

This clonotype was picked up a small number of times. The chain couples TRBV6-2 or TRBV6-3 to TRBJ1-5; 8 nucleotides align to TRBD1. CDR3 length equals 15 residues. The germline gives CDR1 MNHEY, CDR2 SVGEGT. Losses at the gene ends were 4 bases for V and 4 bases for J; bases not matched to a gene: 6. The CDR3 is CASSSRQGLNQPQHF. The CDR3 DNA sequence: TGTGCCAGCAGTTCGCGACAGGGGTTGAATCAGCCCCAGCATTTT.

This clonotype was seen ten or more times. The CDR3 is CASSDGGGPNTEAFF. The CDR3 DNA follows: TGTGCCAGCAGTGACGGGGGGGGTCCTAACACTGAAGCTTTCTTT. The chain links TRBV2 to TRBJ1-1, with a tentative D call TRBD1 (5 bases). Trimming shortened V by 3 bases and J by 2 bases, and 13 bases separated the two germline ends. Germline V CDR1 and CDR2: SNHLY, FYNNEI. This CDR3 contains 15 residues. The whole variable domain, remainder taken from reference TRBV2 and TRBJ1-1, is EPEVTQTPSHQVTQMGQEVILRCVPISNHLYFYWYRQILGQKVEFLVSFYNNEISEKSEIFDDQFSVERPDGSNFTLKIRSTKLEDSAMYFCASSDGGGPNTEAFFGQGTRLTVV.

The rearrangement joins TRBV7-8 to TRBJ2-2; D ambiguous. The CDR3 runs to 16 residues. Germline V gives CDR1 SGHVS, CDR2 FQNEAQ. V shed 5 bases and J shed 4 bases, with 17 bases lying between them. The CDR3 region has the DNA TGTGCCAGCAGCATCCGTTTAGGGCCTCCCACCGGGGAGCTGTTTTTT. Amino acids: CASSIRLGPPTGELFF.

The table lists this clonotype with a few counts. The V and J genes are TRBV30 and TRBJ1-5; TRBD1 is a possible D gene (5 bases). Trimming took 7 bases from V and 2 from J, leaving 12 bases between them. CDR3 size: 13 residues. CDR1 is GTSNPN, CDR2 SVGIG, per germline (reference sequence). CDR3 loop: CAFSQGGNQPQHF. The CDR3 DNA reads TGTGCCTTTTCCCAGGGAGGCAATCAGCCCCAGCATTTT.

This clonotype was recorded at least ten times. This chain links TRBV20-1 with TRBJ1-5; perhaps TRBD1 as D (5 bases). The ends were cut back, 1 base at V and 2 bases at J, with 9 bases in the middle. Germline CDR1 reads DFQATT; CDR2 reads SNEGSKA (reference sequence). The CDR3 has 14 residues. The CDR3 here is CSARVGDGNQPQHF. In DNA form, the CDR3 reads TGCAGTGCTAGAGTAGGGGACGGCAATCAGCCCCAGCATTTT.

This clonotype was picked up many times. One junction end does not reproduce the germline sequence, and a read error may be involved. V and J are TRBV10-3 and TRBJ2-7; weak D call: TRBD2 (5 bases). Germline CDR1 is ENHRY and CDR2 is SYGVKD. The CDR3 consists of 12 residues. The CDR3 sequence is CAISNSPGTRTF. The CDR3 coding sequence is TGTGCCATCAGTAACAGTCCGGGAACGAGAACCTTC.

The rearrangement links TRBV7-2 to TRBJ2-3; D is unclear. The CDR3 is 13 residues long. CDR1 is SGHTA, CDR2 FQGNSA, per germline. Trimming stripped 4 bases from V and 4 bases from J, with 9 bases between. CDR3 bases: TGTGCCAGCAGCTCGACTGTTTCAGATACGCAGTATTTT. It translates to CASSSTVSDTQYF.

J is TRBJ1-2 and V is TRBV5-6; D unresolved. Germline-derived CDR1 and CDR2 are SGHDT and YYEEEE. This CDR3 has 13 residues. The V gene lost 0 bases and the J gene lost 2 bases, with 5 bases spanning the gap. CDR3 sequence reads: CASSLGQNYGYTF. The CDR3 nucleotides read TGTGCCAGCAGCTTGGGGCAGAACTATGGCTACACCTTC. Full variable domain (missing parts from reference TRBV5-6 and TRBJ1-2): DAGVTQSPTHLIKTRGQQVTLRCSPKSGHDTVSWYQQALGQGPQFIFQYYEEEERQRGNFPDRFSGHQFPNYSSELNVNALLLGDSALYLCASSLGQNYGYTFGSGTRLTVV.

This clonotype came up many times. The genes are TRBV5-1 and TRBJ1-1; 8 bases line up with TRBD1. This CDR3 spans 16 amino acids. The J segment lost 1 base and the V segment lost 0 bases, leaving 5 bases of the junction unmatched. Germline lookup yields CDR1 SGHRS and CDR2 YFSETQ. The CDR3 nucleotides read TGCGCCAGCAGCTTGGGGCAGGGGGCGGGGAACACTGAAGCTTTCTTT. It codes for CASSLGQGAGNTEAFF.